The rows below give T cell receptor beta chains drawn from one sample of a study of blood T cell repertoires in COVID-19. TCRdb's copy holds only in-frame clones and misses some; the assay was immunoSEQ multiplex PCR. The sample holds 350,000 or so clones, roughly 87% seen once. The sequencing sample was made of PBMCs or T cells enriched from blood (not recorded which). These receptors all come from a woman aged 25 to 45 who had recovered from COVID-19. The CDR3 runs from the conserved cysteine through the conserved F or W. Fields, in order: V gene, J gene, D gene, clone size, CDR3 DNA, CDR3 protein. A D gene is named only where the DNA matches it firmly. Size values are once, few and many counts, or a class for expanded clones, and some rows have none.

V gene: TRBV9; J gene: TRBJ1-3; D gene: TRBD1; clone size: -; CDR3 DNA: TGTGCCAGCAGCGACCACGAGACAGGGCTTACGGGAAACACCATATATTTT; CDR3 protein: CASSDHETGLTGNTIYF
V gene: TRBV7-2; J gene: TRBJ2-7; D gene: -; clone size: -; CDR3 DNA: TGTGCCAGCAGCCTCATAGTTAAAGTCGAGCAGTACTTC; CDR3 protein: CASSLIVKVEQYF
V gene: TRBV27; J gene: TRBJ2-2; D gene: -; clone size: once; CDR3 DNA: TGTGCCAGCAGTTTAGGCCCGACAACCGGGGAGCTGTTTTTT; CDR3 protein: CASSLGPTTGELFF
V gene: TRBV27; J gene: TRBJ1-1; D gene: TRBD1; clone size: -; CDR3 DNA: TGTGCCAGCAGTTTAGACAGGGGGAGCGCTGAAGCTTTCTTT; CDR3 protein: CASSLDRGSAEAFF
V gene: TRBV5-1; J gene: TRBJ1-6; D gene: -; clone size: -; CDR3 DNA: TGCGCCAGCAGCTATGGGACTTTAGATTCACCCCTCCACTTT; CDR3 protein: CASSYGTLDSPLHF
V gene: TRBV5-1; J gene: TRBJ2-3; D gene: TRBD2; clone size: few; CDR3 DNA: TGCGCCAGCAGCTCAAACCAGCGGGGGATCACAGATACGCAGTATTTT; CDR3 protein: CASSSNQRGITDTQYF
V gene: TRBV4-2; J gene: TRBJ2-3; D gene: -; clone size: -; CDR3 DNA: TGTGCCAGCAGCCAAGAGCCTCGGGCAGATACGCAGTATTTT; CDR3 protein: CASSQEPRADTQYF
V gene: TRBV18; J gene: TRBJ2-7; D gene: -; clone size: -; CDR3 DNA: TGTGCCAGCTCACCACAACGAATCCCAGGCGAGCAGTACTTC; CDR3 protein: CASSPQRIPGEQYF
V gene: TRBV10-2; J gene: TRBJ1-2; D gene: TRBD1; clone size: -; CDR3 DNA: TGCGCCAGCAGTCAGGGGGTCGACTACACCTTC; CDR3 protein: CASSQGVDYTF
V gene: TRBV25-1; J gene: TRBJ2-1; D gene: TRBD2; clone size: -; CDR3 DNA: TGTGCCAGCAGTGAAGGACTAGCGGGGGGGCCGGGCAATGAGCAGTTCTTC; CDR3 protein: CASSEGLAGGPGNEQFF
V gene: TRBV9; J gene: TRBJ1-2; D gene: TRBD1; clone size: -; CDR3 DNA: TGTGCCAGCAGCGCGGGACAGGAGAACTATGGCTACACCTTC; CDR3 protein: CASSAGQENYGYTF
V gene: TRBV27; J gene: TRBJ2-7; D gene: -; clone size: -; CDR3 DNA: TGTGCCAGCAGTTTACAGGGGGGAGTCGTGAACGAGCAGTACTTC; CDR3 protein: CASSLQGGVVNEQYF
V gene: TRBV6-5; J gene: TRBJ2-7; D gene: TRBD1; clone size: -; CDR3 DNA: TGTGCCAGCAGTTACTGGACAGGGGGCTCCTACGAGCAGTACTTC; CDR3 protein: CASSYWTGGSYEQYF
V gene: TRBV9; J gene: TRBJ1-2; D gene: -; clone size: -; CDR3 DNA: TGTGCCAGCAGCCCGGACTTGAACTATGGCTACACCTTC; CDR3 protein: CASSPDLNYGYTF
V gene: TRBV5-1; J gene: TRBJ2-7; D gene: TRBD1; clone size: once; CDR3 DNA: TGCGCCAGTCAGTCCACAGGGGGAACCTACGAGCAGTACTTC; CDR3 protein: CASQSTGGTYEQYF
V gene: TRBV28; J gene: TRBJ2-7; D gene: -; clone size: -; CDR3 DNA: TGTGCCAGCAGTTTTGGCAGCTACGAGCAGTACTTC; CDR3 protein: CASSFGSYEQYF
V gene: TRBV2; J gene: TRBJ1-6; D gene: -; clone size: once; CDR3 DNA: TGTGCCAGCAGTGAACAGGGGTGGAATTCACCCCTCCACTTT; CDR3 protein: CASSEQGWNSPLHF
V gene: TRBV19; J gene: TRBJ2-1; D gene: TRBD2; clone size: once; CDR3 DNA: TGTGCCAGTAGAACTGGACTAGCGGGGGGAGGCGAGCAGTTCTTC; CDR3 protein: CASRTGLAGGGEQFF
V gene: TRBV24-1; J gene: TRBJ1-1; D gene: -; clone size: once; CDR3 DNA: TGTGCCACCAGTGACGCCCGCCCGGGGAACACTGAAGCTTTCTTT; CDR3 protein: CATSDARPGNTEAFF
V gene: TRBV18; J gene: TRBJ1-2; D gene: TRBD1; clone size: -; CDR3 DNA: TGTGCCAGCTCACCAACTACCGGGACAGTCTATGGCTACACCTTC; CDR3 protein: CASSPTTGTVYGYTF
V gene: TRBV6-1; J gene: TRBJ1-1; D gene: TRBD1; clone size: few; CDR3 DNA: TGTGCCAGCAGTGAAGATACAGGGGCGACCTCTGAAGCTTTCTTT; CDR3 protein: CASSEDTGATSEAFF
V gene: TRBV10-1; J gene: TRBJ2-7; D gene: -; clone size: -; CDR3 DNA: TGCGCCAGCAGTGAGTCACCGGTTTCGGGGTACGAGCAGTACTTC; CDR3 protein: CASSESPVSGYEQYF
V gene: TRBV5-4; J gene: TRBJ1-1; D gene: -; clone size: -; CDR3 DNA: TGTGCCAGCAGCTCATCGGGACACTTAAACACTGAAGCTTTCTTT; CDR3 protein: CASSSSGHLNTEAFF
V gene: TRBV7-2; J gene: TRBJ2-1; D gene: TRBD2; clone size: -; CDR3 DNA: TGTGCCAGCAGCTCAGCCGGGACTAGCGGGGGCCCCGAGCAGTTCTTC; CDR3 protein: CASSSAGTSGGPEQFF
V gene: TRBV18; J gene: TRBJ1-1; D gene: -; clone size: -; CDR3 DNA: TGTGCCAGCTCACCCGTGGGGGCGCAAGGTGAAGCTTTCTTT; CDR3 protein: CASSPVGAQGEAFF
V gene: TRBV27; J gene: TRBJ2-6; D gene: -; clone size: -; CDR3 DNA: TGTGCCAGCAGTCCCAGTGGGGCCAACGTCCTGACTTTC; CDR3 protein: CASSPSGANVLTF
V gene: TRBV11-3; J gene: TRBJ2-1; D gene: TRBD1; clone size: -; CDR3 DNA: TGTGCCAGCAGCGTGACAGGGGCCTACAATGAGCAGTTCTTC; CDR3 protein: CASSVTGAYNEQFF
V gene: TRBV10-3; J gene: TRBJ2-7; D gene: -; clone size: -; CDR3 DNA: TGTGCCGCAAGGGGACTGCAGAACGCTCAAGGCCCCTACGAGCAGTACTTC; CDR3 protein: CAARGLQNAQGPYEQYF
V gene: TRBV9; J gene: TRBJ2-1; D gene: -; clone size: -; CDR3 DNA: TGTGCCAGCAGCGCGGAGGGGGGGTATGAGCAGTTCTTC; CDR3 protein: CASSAEGGYEQFF
V gene: TRBV5-6; J gene: TRBJ1-4; D gene: -; clone size: -; CDR3 DNA: TGTGCCAGCAGGGGGGCAGGGGAAAAACTGTTTTTT; CDR3 protein: CASRGAGEKLFF